The 17 T cell receptor beta chains below all came from one sample that was sequenced in a study of Ad26.COV2.S vaccination and SARS-CoV-2 variants. The method was immunoSEQ multiplex PCR; TCRdb's version includes in-frame clones alone and lacks a portion of them. The sample consists of about half a million clones, 80% to 90% of them appearing once. Stated treatment: around 19 received Ad26.COV2.S at low or high dose, single or two shots; 5 received placebo; per-sample allocation not given. All samples were drawn on day 63, counting from the first vaccine or placebo injection. The starting material was peripheral blood, obtained in a trial of Ad26.COV2.S vaccine versus placebo. The receptors come from a person aged 18-60 years who received the Ad26.COV2.S COVID-19 vaccine or a placebo.

This clone showed up just a few times. The chain combines TRBV10-1 with TRBJ1-6, with D uncertain. V shed 8 bases and J shed 7 bases, with 12 bases lying between them. The CDR3 is made up of 13 amino acids. CDR1 and CDR2 (germline): WNHNN, SYGVQD (reference sequence). The DNA of the CDR3 is TGCGCCAGCTCCCACACCGCGAATTCACCCCTCCACTTT. Protein sequence: CASSHTANSPLHF.

The chain uses TRBV27 and TRBJ2-7, with 7 bases matching TRBD2. The trim removed 3 bases at V and 4 bases at J, leaving 6 bases unmatched. This CDR3 contains 14 residues. Germline lookup yields CDR1 MNHEY and CDR2 SMNVEV (reference sequence). This CDR3 reads CASSFAGEGYEQYF. The DNA of the CDR3 is TGTGCCAGCAGTTTCGCGGGAGAAGGGTACGAGCAGTACTTC.

V gene TRBV30 combines with J gene TRBJ1-2; no reliable D call. The CDR3 is made up of 11 amino acids. Germline V gene data show CDR1 as GTSNPN and CDR2 as SVGIG (reference sequence). Trimming stripped 4 bases from V and 8 bases from J, with 11 bases between. CDR3 coding DNA: TGTGCCTGGACTTCGAGGTTGGGCTACACCTTC. This translates into CAWTSRLGYTF. The full variable domain, rest sourced from reference TRBV30 and TRBJ1-2, is SQTIHQWPATLVQPVGSPLSLECTVEGTSNPNLYWYRQAAGRGLQLLFYSVGIGQISSEVPQNLSASRPQDRQFILSSKKLLLSDSGFYLCAWTSRLGYTFGSGTRLTVV.

The CDR3 is CASSLQGPSTDTQYF. CDR3 DNA: TGCGCCAGCAGCTTGCAGGGACCTAGCACAGATACGCAGTATTTT. The V and J genes are TRBV5-1 and TRBJ2-3; D possibly uses TRBD1 or TRBD2 (5 bases each). The CDR3 is 15 amino acids. The ends were cut back, 1 base at V and 0 bases at J, with 9 bases in the middle. Per germline, CDR1 SGHRS and CDR2 YFSETQ.

The V and J genes are TRBV4-3 and TRBJ1-2, with no clear D. Trimming shortened V by 1 base and J by 4 bases, and 4 bases separated the two germline ends. The CDR3 contains 12 residues. From germline, CDR1 is LGHNA and CDR2 YSLEER. The CDR3 here is CASSQGTYGYTF. CDR3 bases: TGCGCCAGCAGCCAAGGGACCTATGGCTACACCTTC.

This sequence joins TRBV6-5 and TRBJ2-2, with TRBD1 identical over 10 bases. V gave up 9 bases and J gave up 5 bases; unmatched junction bases: 9. Germline-derived CDR1 and CDR2 are MNHEY and SVGAGI. The length of the CDR3 is 15 residues. CDR3 protein: CASFLGTGVTGELFF. In DNA form, the CDR3 reads TGTGCCAGTTTTCTCGGGACAGGGGTAACCGGGGAGCTGTTTTTT.

Worth noting for this clone: This specimen includes other DNA sequences encoding the same CDR3. The rearrangement uses TRBV7-2 and TRBJ1-3; D unclear. Between the trimmed V and J ends, which lost 1 base and 2 bases, there was a span of 9 bases. The CDR3 consists of 15 residues. The germline V gene has CDR1 SGHTA and CDR2 FQGNSA. CDR3 in amino acids: CASSLVSGTGNTIYF. CDR3 DNA sequence: TGTGCCAGCAGCTTAGTATCGGGAACTGGAAACACCATATATTTT.

The chain joins TRBV18 to TRBJ1-4; 9 bases fit TRBD1. Germline values: CDR1 KGHSH, CDR2 LQKENI. V trimming: 1 base; J trimming: 7 bases; junction bases outside the gene matches: 4. This CDR3 has 15 residues. CDR3 protein: CASSPLGQGSEKLFF. In nucleotides, the CDR3 is TGTGCCAGCTCACCACTGGGACAGGGTTCTGAAAAACTGTTTTTT. Full variable domain (outside the CDR3, taken from reference TRBV18 and TRBJ1-4): NAGVMQNPRHLVRRRGQEARLRCSPMKGHSHVYWYRQLPEEGLKFMVYLQKENIIDESGMPKERFSAEFPKEGPSILRIQQVVRGDSAAYFCASSPLGQGSEKLFFGSGTQLSVL.

The chain uses TRBV27 and TRBJ1-1; perhaps TRBD1 as D (5 bases). The CDR3 is 14 residues long. V lost 1 base and J lost 6, with 12 bases in between. Per germline, CDR1 MNHEY and CDR2 SMNVEV (reference sequence). CDR3 sequence reads: CASSLWGGSSEAFF. DNA of the CDR3: TGTGCCAGCAGTTTATGGGGGGGGAGCTCTGAAGCTTTCTTT.

This chain uses TRBV6-5 with TRBJ1-1; weak D call: TRBD1 (5 bases). Germline CDR1 reads MNHEY; CDR2 reads SVGAGI. V was shortened by 6 bases and J by 4 bases, with 12 bases between the two germline ends. This CDR3 spans 13 amino acids. CDR3: CASSRDGGTEAFF. In nucleotides, the CDR3 is TGTGCCAGCAGCAGGGACGGGGGCACTGAAGCTTTCTTT.

This chain connects TRBV7-2 to TRBJ2-7; D gene unclear. Trimming removed 2 bases from V and 4 bases from J, with 9 bases in between. Germline V gives CDR1 SGHTA, CDR2 FQGNSA. The CDR3 totals 13 residues. The CDR3 sequence: CASSLRVSYEQYF. The CDR3 DNA sequence: TGTGCCAGCAGCTTACGGGTTTCGTACGAGCAGTACTTC.

The chain is built from TRBV15 and TRBJ1-2, with D possibly matching TRBD1 (5 bases). The germline V and J ends were trimmed by 2 bases and 3 bases, with 16 bases remaining between them. The CDR3 totals 16 residues. The germline V gene has CDR1 LNHNV and CDR2 YYDKDF (reference sequence). CDR3 bases: TGTGCCACCAGCAGAATACGCTCCGGGGGGTACTATGGCTACACCTTC. This encodes CATSRIRSGGYYGYTF.

The genes are TRBV9 and TRBJ1-1, with 9 positions matching TRBD1. The CDR3 contains 14 residues. The germline CDR1 and CDR2 sequences are SGDLS and YYNGEE. Unmatched junction bases numbered 4, after V lost 3 bases and J lost 4 bases. Here the CDR3 reads CASSAPTGGTEAFF. The DNA of the CDR3 is TGTGCCAGCAGCGCCCCGACAGGGGGCACTGAAGCTTTCTTT.

The rearrangement joins TRBV6-2 or TRBV6-3 to TRBJ1-1, with TRBD1 matching over 8 bases. CDR1 MNHEY and CDR2 SVGEGT come from the germline V gene. Losses at the gene ends were 6 bases for V and 0 bases for J; bases not matched to a gene: 6. This CDR3 has 15 amino acids. The CDR3 reads CASSRTGIMNTEAFF. Here the CDR3 DNA reads TGTGCCAGCAGCAGGACAGGGATCATGAACACTGAAGCTTTCTTT.

The chain is built from TRBV28 and TRBJ2-1; D is unresolved. Trimming removed 3 bases from V and 2 bases from J, with 5 bases in between. CDR1 MDHEN and CDR2 SYDVKM come from the germline V gene. This CDR3 spans 13 amino acids. The CDR3 nucleotides read TGTGCCAGCAGTTTTTATGCCTACAATGAGCAGTTCTTC. It is translated as CASSFYAYNEQFF.

This clone was detected only once. V usage is TRBV28 and J usage is TRBJ2-3, with 14 positions matching TRBD2. This CDR3 spans 15 amino acids. The junction had 8 bases not matched to a gene; V was cut back by 7 bases and J by 8 bases. Germline-derived CDR1 and CDR2 are MDHEN and SYDVKM. The CDR3 protein is CASTNRLAGGVTQYF. CDR3 DNA: TGTGCCAGCACCAACAGACTAGCGGGAGGGGTTACGCAGTATTTT. The full variable domain, completed using reference TRBV28 and TRBJ2-3, is DVKVTQSSRYLVKRTGEKVFLECVQDMDHENMFWYRQDPGLGLRLIYFSYDVKMKEKGDIPEGYSVSREKKERFSLILESASTNQTSMYLCASTNRLAGGVTQYFGPGTRLTVL.

This chain connects TRBV6-5 to TRBJ1-2, with D unclear. With 3 bases removed from V and 5 bases from J, the gap between germline ends came to 4 bases. There are 11 residues in the CDR3. CDR1 is MNHEY, CDR2 SVGAGI, per germline. The CDR3 region has the DNA TGTGCCAGCAGTTATGAGTATGGCTACACCTTC. It encodes CASSYEYGYTF.